The 27 T cell receptor beta chains listed next were all sequenced from one sample in a study of shared clonotypes between healthy human individuals. Repertoires were generated with immunoSEQ multiplex PCR, while TCRdb's copy carries only in-frame clones and drops some. The sample lists under 600,000 clones; over 75% were seen once. Input material: PBMCs. These TCRs come from a woman aged 40-49 years in good health. Some clones in this sample may be carry-over from other donors' samples.

The chain recombines TRBV19 with TRBJ1-5; 10 bases are shared with TRBD1. Germline values: CDR1 LNHDA, CDR2 SQIVND (reference sequence). The length of the CDR3 is 17 residues. J lost 1 base, V lost 3 bases, and 6 bases had no gene match. As DNA, the CDR3 is TGTGCCAGTAGTATGATAGGGACAGGGGTAAGCAATCAGCCCCAGCATTTT. Its translation is CASSMIGTGVSNQPQHF.

V is TRBV19 and J is TRBJ2-7; D not certain. Germline V lookup: CDR1 LNHDA, CDR2 SQIVND (reference sequence). CDR3 length equals 13 residues. V gave up 2 bases and J gave up 3 bases, with 8 bases separating them. The CDR3 here is CASSITPSYEQYF. For the CDR3, the DNA is TGTGCCAGTAGTATAACCCCCAGCTACGAGCAGTACTTC.

The gene calls are TRBV4-1 and TRBJ2-1; no clear D. The CDR3 spans 12 residues. The germline V gene encodes CDR1 MGHRA and CDR2 YSYEKL. The germline V and J ends were trimmed by 2 bases and 3 bases, with 2 bases remaining between them. The CDR3 DNA sequence: TGCGCCAGCAGCCAACTCTACAATGAGCAGTTCTTC. Its translation: CASSQLYNEQFF.

The chain joins TRBV28 to TRBJ1-2; 8 bases are a match to TRBD1. From germline, CDR1 is MDHEN and CDR2 SYDVKM. This CDR3 region has 14 residues. Trimming at V came to 4 bases and at J to 5 bases, leaving 6 bases not matched to a gene. CDR3 bases: TGTGCCAGCAGTTGGGGGACAGGACGTTATGGCTACACCTTC. This sequence encodes CASSWGTGRYGYTF.

This chain connects TRBV30 to TRBJ2-7; TRBD1 is a possible D gene (6 bases). In germline, CDR1 is GTSNPN, CDR2 SVGIG (reference sequence). Trimming took off 5 bases at V and 1 base at J, with 6 bases between the two ends. The CDR3 spans 11 residues. The CDR3 loop is CAWGTSYEQYF. The CDR3 DNA sequence: TGTGCCTGGGGGACATCCTACGAGCAGTACTTC.

This clone was seen only a few times. The J gene is TRBJ1-2, the V gene TRBV5-1; 10 bases match TRBD1. Germline lookup yields CDR1 SGHRS and CDR2 YFSETQ. The length of the CDR3 is 16 residues. Unmatched junction bases numbered 12, after V lost 4 bases and J lost 6 bases. The CDR3: CASSPRRTGGYNGYTF. DNA for the CDR3: TGCGCCAGCAGCCCGAGACGGACAGGGGGGTACAATGGCTACACCTTC.

This chain links TRBV7-9 with TRBJ1-4; D is possibly TRBD1 (5 bases). V was pared by 1 base and J by 7 bases, with 13 bases between. The CDR3 consists of 15 residues. CDR1 is SEHNR, CDR2 FQNEAQ, per germline (reference sequence). The CDR3 sequence: CASSLDGTKSEKLFF. The CDR3 DNA reads as TGTGCCAGCAGCTTAGACGGGACGAAGAGTGAAAAACTGTTTTTT.

The table lists this clone with a count of one. Distinct nucleotide sequences in the sample also encode this CDR3. The genes are TRBV6-5 and TRBJ2-3; D unresolved. CDR1 MNHEY and CDR2 SVGAGI come from the germline V gene. Deletions cut 6 bases from V and 1 base from J, with 8 bases between. The CDR3 length is 13 residues. The CDR3 nucleotides are TGTGCCAGCAGCCTACCGGGCACAGATACGCAGTATTTT. Its protein is CASSLPGTDTQYF.

The chain is built from TRBV28 and TRBJ2-5; D not resolved. V was shortened by 1 base and J by 6 bases, with 6 bases between the two germline ends. CDR1 and CDR2 from the germline V gene are MDHEN and SYDVKM. The CDR3 covers 12 residues. The CDR3, as DNA: TGTGCCAGCAGTTTATCGGTGAAGACCCAGTACTTC. Protein product: CASSLSVKTQYF.

V gene TRBV7-2 combines with J gene TRBJ2-2; the D is unclear. V was clipped by 0 bases and J by 6 bases, with 14 bases between them. The V gene's germline CDR1 is SGHTA and CDR2 FQGNSA. The length of the CDR3 is 16 residues. The CDR3, as DNA: TGTGCCAGCAGCTTAGCCCTGCCCGGCGTCTCCGGGGAGCTGTTTTTT. Its protein is CASSLALPGVSGELFF.

This sequence joins TRBV18 and TRBJ1-4; TRBD1 aligns across 12 bases. V lost 2 bases and J lost 11; bases outside the gene matches: 3. The V gene's germline CDR1 is KGHSH and CDR2 LQKENI. This CDR3 spans 14 amino acids. In DNA, the CDR3 is TGTGCCAGCTCACCAGGGACAGGGGGCCCTAAACTGTTTTTT. The encoded protein is CASSPGTGGPKLFF.

The V and J genes are TRBV5-1 and TRBJ2-2; tentative D call: TRBD1 (6 bases). V shed 4 bases and J shed 7 bases, with 20 bases lying between them. The CDR3 is 16 amino acids. CDR1 SGHRS and CDR2 YFSETQ come from the germline V gene. The CDR3 DNA is TGCGCCAGCAGCCCGGAACGGTCAGGGGTTCTCGGGGAGCTGTTTTTT. Protein sequence: CASSPERSGVLGELFF.

This clone has just a few counts. The V and J genes are TRBV18 and TRBJ2-7; a weak D match, TRBD2 (5 bases). V lost 4 bases, J lost 4 bases, and 11 bases lay in between. From germline, CDR1 is KGHSH and CDR2 LQKENI. The length of the CDR3 is 13 residues. The CDR3 loop reads CASSLRGPYEQYF. The CDR3 DNA reads as TGTGCCAGCTCACTTCGAGGGCCATACGAGCAGTACTTC.

This clone was seen just once. The rearrangement uses TRBV5-4 and TRBJ2-7; TRBD1 might be the D (6 bases). This CDR3 has 12 residues. The ends were cut back, 10 bases at V and 3 bases at J, with 14 bases in the middle. The germline gives CDR1 SGHNT, CDR2 YYREEE (reference sequence). CDR3 sequence (DNA): TGTGCCGGTCAGGGGCCCGGCTACGAGCAGTACTTC. Protein sequence: CAGQGPGYEQYF.

The chain links TRBV5-1 to TRBJ2-3; 7 nucleotides agree with TRBD2. Germline-derived CDR1 and CDR2 are SGHRS and YFSETQ. J gave up 5 bases and V 4 bases, and 10 bases lay outside the gene matches. The CDR3 runs to 15 residues. The CDR3: CASSPTGLELDTQYF. In nucleotides, the CDR3 is TGCGCCAGCAGCCCCACCGGACTAGAGCTAGATACGCAGTATTTT.

V usage is TRBV4-1 and J usage is TRBJ2-1; a possible D gene is TRBD2 (5 bases). CDR1 MGHRA and CDR2 YSYEKL come from the germline V gene. This CDR3 is 14 amino acids long. V lost 5 bases and J 3 bases, leaving 11 bases between the germline ends. The CDR3 coding sequence is TGCGCCAGCAGCGGGGAGTACAACTACAATGAGCAGTTCTTC. Its protein product is CASSGEYNYNEQFF.

As to this clone: With a much larger clone just one base away, this may be a read error. The gene calls are TRBV6-5 and TRBJ2-5; 7 nucleotides agree with TRBD1. Gene TRBJ2-7 matches the end of the DNA better, so the J call may be wrong. The CDR3 is 15 amino acids. CDR1 and CDR2 from the germline V gene are MNHEY and SVGAGI. The CDR3 DNA reads as TGTGCCAGCAGTTACTCCAGACAGGGTTCCTACGAGCAGTACTTC. Amino acid sequence: CASSYSRQGSYEQYF.

The rearrangement links TRBV6-5 to TRBJ2-5; 7 bases line up with TRBD1. The tail of the sequence fits TRBJ2-7 better, so the J call may be wrong. CDR3 size: 13 residues. Germline CDR1 is MNHEY and CDR2 is SVGAGI. The DNA for the CDR3 is TGTGCCAGTGGTAGGGGGCCGTCCTACGAGCAGTACTTC. The encoded protein is CASGRGPSYEQYF.

The chain employs TRBV9 and TRBJ2-3, with D possibly matching TRBD2 (5 bases). V was trimmed by 2 bases and J by 0 bases, leaving 10 bases between them. The CDR3 has 15 residues. Germline values: CDR1 SGDLS, CDR2 YYNGEE. The CDR3 here is CASSVGASSTDTQYF. The CDR3 DNA sequence: TGTGCCAGCAGCGTGGGAGCCTCTAGCACAGATACGCAGTATTTT.

V gene TRBV6-1 combines with J gene TRBJ2-2; 7 bases match TRBD1. J gave up 7 bases and V 6 bases, and 11 bases lay outside the gene matches. In germline, CDR1 is MNHNS, CDR2 SASEGT. CDR3 length: 15 amino acids. The CDR3 DNA is TGTGCCAGCAGACGGACAGGCCGATGGGGCGGGGAGCTGTTTTTT. Translated: CASRRTGRWGGELFF.

This clone occurred once. The V call is TRBV7-9, the J call TRBJ2-3; no reliable D call. Germline V gene data show CDR1 as SEHNR and CDR2 as FQNEAQ (reference sequence). V lost 0 bases, J lost 2 bases, and 9 bases lay in between. The CDR3 covers 15 residues. This CDR3 is CASSLAGWTTDTQYF. For the CDR3, the DNA is TGTGCCAGCAGCTTAGCTGGATGGACCACAGATACGCAGTATTTT.

This clone came up once. Just one base apart from a much larger clone, this may be a read error. No conserved phenylalanine or tryptophan is present at the end of the CDR3, so a read error is the likely explanation. J is TRBJ1-1 and V is TRBV7-8, with D unresolved. The germline V gene has CDR1 SGHVS and CDR2 FQNEAQ. There are 13 residues in the CDR3. Trimming removed 2 bases from V and 5 bases from J, with 9 bases in between. CDR3 DNA sequence: TGTGCCAGCAGCTTACTTTCGGAGACTGAAGCTTTCTCT. Amino acids: CASSLLSETEAFS.

The chain carries TRBV5-1 and TRBJ2-1, with 9 bases that match TRBD1. The CDR3 loop spans 13 amino acids. Germline CDR1 is SGHRS and CDR2 is YFSETQ. The ends lost 7 bases at V and 4 bases at J; junction bases unmatched: 3. CDR3 nucleotides: TGCGCCAGCCTAGGACAGGGGTACAATGAGCAGTTCTTC. Amino acid sequence: CASLGQGYNEQFF.

Concerning this clone itself: The sample carries other DNA sequences with the same CDR3. The V and J genes are TRBV18 and TRBJ1-2; D call uncertain. CDR3 size: 12 residues. Germline V gene data show CDR1 as KGHSH and CDR2 as LQKENI. The V end was cut by 3 bases, the J end by 4 bases, with 6 bases between. The CDR3 DNA reads TGTGCCAGCTCACCCCCCACCTATGGCTACACCTTC. This gives the protein CASSPPTYGYTF.

The rearrangement joins TRBV7-2 to TRBJ2-2; D is ambiguous. Germline loops: CDR1 SGHTA, CDR2 FQGNSA. V was trimmed by 5 bases and J by 2 bases, leaving 9 bases between them. The CDR3 covers 14 residues. For the CDR3, the DNA is TGTGCCAGCAGCCCCCCGGGTAACACCGGGGAGCTGTTTTTT. Protein: CASSPPGNTGELFF. The variable domain in full, with the rest retrieved from reference TRBV7-2 and TRBJ2-2, is GAGVSQSPSNKVTEKGKDVELRCDPISGHTALYWYRQSLGQGLEFLIYFQGNSAPDKSGLPSDRFSAERTGGSVSTLTIQRTQQEDSAVYLCASSPPGNTGELFFGEGSRLTVL.

This sequence joins TRBV28 and TRBJ2-1; TRBD2 matches 7 bases. Trimming at V came to 2 bases and at J to 4 bases, leaving 5 bases not matched to a gene. The CDR3 extends over 15 amino acids. Per the germline V gene, CDR1 is MDHEN and CDR2 is SYDVKM. The CDR3 DNA sequence: TGTGCCAGCAGTTTAAGTGCTAGCGGATACAATGAGCAGTTCTTC. It specifies CASSLSASGYNEQFF.

The chain carries TRBV19 and TRBJ2-1; D is perhaps TRBD2 (6 bases). Per the germline V gene, CDR1 is LNHDA and CDR2 is SQIVND (reference sequence). V lost 3 bases and J 3 bases, leaving 12 bases between the germline ends. This CDR3 is built from 15 residues. CDR3 sequence reads: CASSIAAGNYNEQFF. CDR3 DNA: TGTGCCAGTAGTATCGCGGCGGGAAACTACAATGAGCAGTTCTTC.